Each of the 26 T cell receptor beta chains below was sequenced from the same sample in a study of cytomegalovirus exposure and HLA in healthy donors. Primers: 60 Vbeta forward and 13 Jbeta reverse. Using immunoSEQ multiplex PCR, the repertoire was profiled, and TCRdb retains in-frame clones only, with some absent. The repertoire has roughly 140,000 clones, over 55% of them found once; the top ten carry approximately 2.1%. Sequencing input: PBMCs. These receptors all stem from a man between 40 and 49 years old in good health and CMV-seronegative.

V and J are TRBV2 and TRBJ1-1; D gene uncertain. V was trimmed by 7 bases and J by 1 base, leaving 13 bases between them. Germline V gives CDR1 SNHLY, CDR2 FYNNEI. This CDR3 has 14 amino acids. The CDR3 loop is CASNPSLGNTEAFF. CDR3 coding DNA: TGTGCCAGCAATCCCTCCCTCGGGAACACTGAAGCTTTCTTT.

The rearrangement uses TRBV27 and TRBJ1-2; 7 bases fit TRBD1. Germline assignment: CDR1 MNHEY and CDR2 SMNVEV (reference sequence). The V and J ends lost 5 bases and 4 bases, in that order; junction bases with no gene match: 4. The CDR3 spans 13 residues. CDR3 amino acids: CASSARTGYGYTF. The CDR3 coding sequence is TGTGCCAGCAGTGCCCGGACAGGCTATGGCTACACCTTC.

The genes are TRBV18 and TRBJ2-7; 8 nucleotides agree with TRBD1. The CDR3 sequence is 14 residues long. The V gene's germline CDR1 is KGHSH and CDR2 LQKENI. After removal of 4 bases from V and 5 bases from J, the junction contained 7 bases not matched to a gene. CDR3 amino acids: CASSLRTGSNEQYF. For the CDR3, the DNA is TGTGCCAGCTCACTAAGGACAGGGAGCAACGAGCAGTACTTC.

The V and J genes are TRBV7-9 and TRBJ2-1; 10 bases fit TRBD1. Trimming took 5 bases from V and 7 from J; bases not matched to a gene: 5. The germline CDR1 and CDR2 sequences are SEHNR and FQNEAQ (reference sequence). The CDR3 has 14 amino acids. CDR3 sequence (DNA): TGTGCCAGCAGCCGGGACAGGGGCCGTAATGAGCAGTTCTTC. Protein: CASSRDRGRNEQFF.

This clone has only a few counts. The rearrangement links TRBV20-1 to TRBJ2-7; a weak D match, TRBD1 (6 bases). Trimming shortened V by 6 bases and J by 2 bases, and 8 bases separated the two germline ends. This CDR3 has 11 amino acids. Germline CDR1 is DFQATT and CDR2 is SNEGSKA (reference sequence). This CDR3 is CSAQGPYEQYF. CDR3 bases: TGCAGTGCACAGGGTCCCTACGAGCAGTACTTC.

This sequence joins TRBV7-2 and TRBJ1-4; 7 bases match TRBD1. Trimming at V came to 2 bases and at J to 5 bases, leaving 5 bases not matched to a gene. There are 15 residues in the CDR3. CDR1 and CDR2 from the germline V gene are SGHTA and FQGNSA. Written as DNA, the CDR3 is TGTGCCAGCAGCTTACCGGCAGGGGGAAATGAAAAACTGTTTTTT. Translating gives CASSLPAGGNEKLFF. The full variable domain, its missing parts supplied by reference TRBV7-2 and TRBJ1-4, is GAGVSQSPSNKVTEKGKDVELRCDPISGHTALYWYRQSLGQGLEFLIYFQGNSAPDKSGLPSDRFSAERTGGSVSTLTIQRTQQEDSAVYLCASSLPAGGNEKLFFGSGTQLSVL.

In its sample, this clone was seen a few times. The chain joins TRBV10-3 to TRBJ2-5, with TRBD1 identical over 9 bases. J lost 2 bases, V lost 4 bases, and 5 bases had no gene match. The CDR3 has 15 residues. The germline V gene has CDR1 ENHRY and CDR2 SYGVKD. CDR3 bases: TGTGCCATCAGTGGTGGGACAGGGCCTCAAGAGACCCAGTACTTC. Translating it yields CAISGGTGPQETQYF.

This clone has a handful of counts. The rearrangement links TRBV6-5 to TRBJ1-1, with 10 bases that match TRBD1. CDR1 is MNHEY and CDR2 is SVGAGI in the germline V gene. Trimming took 2 bases from V and 5 from J; bases not matched to a gene: 8. This CDR3 contains 16 residues. The CDR3 here is CASSYNHRTGGTEAFF. The CDR3 DNA is TGTGCCAGCAGTTACAACCATCGGACAGGGGGAACTGAAGCTTTCTTT.

The chain couples TRBV5-1 to TRBJ2-3; 12 bases align to TRBD2. The V gene end was trimmed by 4 bases and the J gene end by 3 bases; junction bases not matched to a gene: 9. Germline loops: CDR1 SGHRS, CDR2 YFSETQ. The CDR3 contains 17 residues. The CDR3 spells CASSPRTSGEITDTQYF. CDR3 bases: TGCGCCAGCAGCCCCCGGACTAGCGGGGAAATAACAGATACGCAGTATTTT.

The genes are TRBV25-1 and TRBJ1-2; possibly TRBD1 for D (5 bases). V lost 2 bases and J lost 1, with 5 bases in between. The CDR3 runs to 13 residues. Germline V gives CDR1 MGHDK, CDR2 SYGVNS. CDR3 coding DNA: TGTGCCAGCAGTGAAGGACATAACTATGGCTACACCTTC. Protein sequence: CASSEGHNYGYTF.

This clone was observed a handful of times. The rearrangement uses TRBV5-4 and TRBJ1-5; D perhaps matches TRBD1 (5 bases). The V and J ends lost 3 bases and 3 bases respectively, with 13 bases between them. Germline V lookup: CDR1 SGHNT, CDR2 YYREEE (reference sequence). The CDR3 runs to 15 residues. The CDR3 region has the DNA TGTGCCAGCAGCTCCTCGCCAGGGAACAATCAGCCCCAGCATTTT. Protein: CASSSSPGNNQPQHF.

J is TRBJ2-1 and V is TRBV25-1, with TRBD2 matching over 7 bases. Losses at the gene ends were 2 bases for V and 3 bases for J; bases not matched to a gene: 4. The CDR3 extends over 15 amino acids. Germline CDR1 reads MGHDK; CDR2 reads SYGVNS. CDR3 coding DNA: TGTGCCAGCAGTGAAATAGGGACTATCTACAATGAGCAGTTCTTC. Amino acids: CASSEIGTIYNEQFF.

Only one count was recorded for this clone. The V call is TRBV7-2, the J call TRBJ1-1, with 7 bases fitting TRBD1. Germline-derived CDR1 and CDR2 are SGHTA and FQGNSA. After removal of 5 bases from V and 2 bases from J, the junction contained 5 bases not matched to a gene. The CDR3 has 14 amino acids. The DNA for the CDR3 is TGTGCCAGCAGCGCAGGGGGACCTAACACTGAAGCTTTCTTT. Its protein product is CASSAGGPNTEAFF.

The chain links TRBV4-3 to TRBJ2-5; 11 bases align to TRBD2. With 4 bases clipped from V and 4 bases from J, the junction kept 8 bases outside the gene matches. Germline CDR1 is LGHNA and CDR2 is YSLEER. This CDR3 comprises 16 residues. The CDR3 region is CASSLRIAGGPETQYF. CDR3 DNA: TGCGCCAGCAGCCTCCGCATAGCGGGAGGGCCAGAGACCCAGTACTTC.

This clone came up once. The gene calls are TRBV7-9 and TRBJ1-4; TRBD1 might be the D (5 bases). This CDR3 comprises 14 residues. Germline CDR1 reads SEHNR; CDR2 reads FQNEAQ (reference sequence). V lost 5 bases, J lost 7 bases, and 14 bases lay in between. CDR3 in amino acids: CASSPGGGVEKLFF. The CDR3 DNA follows: TGTGCCAGCAGCCCCGGGGGGGGAGTTGAAAAACTGTTTTTT. Complete variable domain (other parts from reference TRBV7-9 and TRBJ1-4): DTGVSQNPRHKITKRGQNVTFRCDPISEHNRLYWYRQTLGQGPEFLTYFQNEAQLEKSRLLSDRFSAERPKGSFSTLEIQRTEQGDSAMYLCASSPGGGVEKLFFGSGTQLSVL.

This chain joins TRBV5-1 and TRBJ1-1; unclear D gene. CDR3 length: 14 amino acids. Germline V gives CDR1 SGHRS, CDR2 YFSETQ. The V gene lost 0 bases and the J gene lost 6 bases, with 12 bases spanning the gap. In DNA form, the CDR3 reads TGCGCCAGCAGCTTGGGAAGTATCCTATCTGAAGCTTTCTTT. Translated: CASSLGSILSEAFF.

J is TRBJ2-7 and V is TRBV19; 9 bases align to TRBD2. The CDR3 contains 14 residues. The V gene's germline CDR1 is LNHDA and CDR2 SQIVND (reference sequence). Unmatched junction bases numbered 2, after V lost 3 bases and J lost 2 bases. CDR3 region: CASSMGLAPYEQYF. In DNA, the CDR3 is TGTGCCAGTAGTATGGGACTAGCCCCCTACGAGCAGTACTTC.

J is TRBJ1-4 and V is TRBV10-3; 9 nucleotides align to TRBD1. The length of the CDR3 is 15 residues. From germline, CDR1 is ENHRY and CDR2 SYGVKD. V trimming: 5 bases; J trimming: 4 bases; junction bases outside the gene matches: 5. The CDR3 DNA is TGTGCCATCAGTTTGGGACAGGGCAATAATGAAAAACTGTTTTTT. It specifies CAISLGQGNNEKLFF.

This clone was recorded a few times. The CDR3 region is CASSERVRSLSTDTQYF. CDR3 nucleotides: TGTGCCAGCAGTGAACGTGTGAGGTCCCTTAGCACAGATACGCAGTATTTT. The rearrangement joins TRBV6-1 to TRBJ2-3; D is ambiguous. The CDR3 consists of 17 residues. Trimming took 2 bases from V and 0 from J, leaving 15 bases between them. The V gene's germline CDR1 is MNHNS and CDR2 SASEGT.

V gene TRBV18 combines with J gene TRBJ1-3; TRBD1 matches 7 bases. J was trimmed by 1 base and V by 5 bases; bases with no gene match: 2. The CDR3 consists of 14 residues. The germline V gene encodes CDR1 KGHSH and CDR2 LQKENI. The CDR3 DNA reads TGTGCCAGCTCAGAGGACAGGTCTGGAAACACCATATATTTT. This translates into CASSEDRSGNTIYF.

The V call is TRBV7-2, the J call TRBJ2-7, with TRBD1 matching 10 bases. The CDR3 spans 15 residues. The J segment lost 3 bases and the V segment lost 1 base, leaving 3 bases of the junction unmatched. The germline V gene encodes CDR1 SGHTA and CDR2 FQGNSA. Here the CDR3 DNA reads TGTGCCAGCAGCTTAGGGACAGGGGGGTTCTACGAGCAGTACTTC. Amino acids: CASSLGTGGFYEQYF.

This clone was seen a few times. This chain links TRBV18 with TRBJ2-5, with D possibly being TRBD2 (5 bases). The CDR3 has 13 residues. Trimming removed 2 bases at V and 4 bases at J, with 8 bases between. Germline CDR1 reads KGHSH; CDR2 reads LQKENI. CDR3 DNA sequence: TGTGCCAGCTCACCATATCGGGGAGAGACCCAGTACTTC. Residues: CASSPYRGETQYF.

This clone is a singleton in its sample. This chain uses TRBV19 with TRBJ2-2, with 7 bases fitting TRBD1. J lost 6 bases, V lost 9 bases, and 10 bases had no gene match. Germline CDR1 reads LNHDA; CDR2 reads SQIVND (reference sequence). This CDR3 contains 14 residues. This chain's CDR3 is CASGTGVNAGELFF. The DNA for the CDR3 is TGTGCCAGCGGAACAGGGGTTAACGCCGGGGAGCTGTTTTTT.

This clone has a handful of counts. The chain uses TRBV11-2 and TRBJ2-7, with a tentative D call TRBD2 (5 bases). This CDR3 has 15 amino acids. CDR1 SGHAT and CDR2 FQNNGV come from the germline V gene. V was cut by 4 bases and J by 5 bases, with 18 bases left in between. In nucleotides, the CDR3 is TGTGCCAGCAGCTCCCTCAGAGGCGGGCGACACGAGCAGTACTTC. This sequence encodes CASSSLRGGRHEQYF.

The rearrangement uses TRBV28 and TRBJ2-5; 7 positions agree with TRBD1. In germline, CDR1 is MDHEN, CDR2 SYDVKM. The V segment lost 2 bases and the J segment 1 base; nucleotides outside the gene matches: 4. This CDR3 comprises 15 residues. CDR3 protein: CASSLLQGIQETQYF. Here the CDR3 DNA reads TGTGCCAGCAGTTTACTACAGGGGATCCAAGAGACCCAGTACTTC.

This chain connects TRBV19 to TRBJ1-2; 9 nucleotides agree with TRBD1. Germline assignment: CDR1 LNHDA and CDR2 SQIVND (reference sequence). The CDR3 has 18 residues. J lost 1 base, V lost 2 bases, and 11 bases had no gene match. In DNA, the CDR3 is TGTGCCAGTAGTATACACACCGGGACAGGGACTGTTAACTATGGCTACACCTTC. It encodes CASSIHTGTGTVNYGYTF. The full variable domain, completed using reference TRBV19 and TRBJ1-2, is DGGITQSPKYLFRKEGQNVTLSCEQNLNHDAMYWYRQDPGQGLRLIYYSQIVNDFQKGDIAEGYSVSREKKESFPLTVTSAQKNPTAFYLCASSIHTGTGTVNYGYTFGSGTRLTVV.